This TCR beta chain was profiled in a study of blood T cell repertoires in COVID-19. As for the study in general: T cells, B-cell-depleted T cells, or PBMCs supplied cDNA or gDNA.

Seattle's cohort entered during active infection and was followed longitudinally. V dropped 3 bases and J dropped 0 bases, with 6 bases sitting between them. Germline V gives CDR1 SGHAT, CDR2 FQNNGV. The CDR3 extends over 14 amino acids. Original data processing: It was from reference gene primer amplification that nucleated cell counts were estimated. Data came from immunoSEQ multiplex PCR; TCRdb stores just in-frame clones and leaves some out. D and trimming were read from the DNA, whereas the V and J calls and clone size are those reported in that table. The table includes some 170,000 clones, approximately 93% detected once.

The source material was peripheral blood. The chain has TRBV11-2 and TRBJ2-4; no definite D call. The sequence came from a woman between 55 and 75 years old with COVID-19, enrolled during active disease. CDR3 bases: TGTGCCAGCAGCTTTAGTCTAGCCAAAAACATTCAGTACTTC. It specifies CASSFSLAKNIQYF.